What follows describes a single TCR beta chain. Its antigen is not known. V shed 4 bases and J shed 5 bases, with 15 bases lying between them. The CDR3 consists of 15 residues. Germline-derived CDR1 and CDR2 are SGHRS and YFSETQ. Some clones are missing from TCRdb's copy, which holds only in-frame ones; the method was immunoSEQ multiplex PCR. Among approximately 160,000 clones listed, 85% to 95% were seen once. The record originates from a study of OX40 agonist ivuxolimab in advanced cancers. Study as a whole: It was ivuxolimab, an agonistic anti-OX40 (CD134) antibody, that patients were treated with. Two cutaneous melanoma patients and one hepatocellular carcinoma patient, three in all, had partial responses. Study-level points and caveats: Nonresponders, in some cases, also had low normalized T-cell clonal expansion.

The chain recombines TRBV5-1 with TRBJ2-2; tentative D call: TRBD2 (6 bases). The source is an adult with an advanced solid tumor such as melanoma, head and neck, liver or kidney cancer. The sample in question was CD4+ or CD8+ T cells sorted from blood, obtained in a trial of the OX40 agonist ivuxolimab. The CDR3, as DNA: TGCGCCAGCAGCACCTCGGTGGCGGGGACCGGGGAGCTGTTTTTT. This translates into CASSTSVAGTGELFF.